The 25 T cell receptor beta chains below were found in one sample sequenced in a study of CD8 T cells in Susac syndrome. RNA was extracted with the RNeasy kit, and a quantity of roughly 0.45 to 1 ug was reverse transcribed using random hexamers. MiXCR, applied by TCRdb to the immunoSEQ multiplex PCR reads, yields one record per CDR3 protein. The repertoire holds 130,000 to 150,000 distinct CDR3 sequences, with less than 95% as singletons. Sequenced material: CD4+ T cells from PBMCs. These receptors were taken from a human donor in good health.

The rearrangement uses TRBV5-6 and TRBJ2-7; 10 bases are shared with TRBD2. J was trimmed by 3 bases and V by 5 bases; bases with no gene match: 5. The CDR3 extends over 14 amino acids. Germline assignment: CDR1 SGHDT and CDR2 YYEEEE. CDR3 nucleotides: TGTGCCAGCAGTTCTGGACTAGCGGACTACGAGCAGTACTTC. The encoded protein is CASSSGLADYEQYF.

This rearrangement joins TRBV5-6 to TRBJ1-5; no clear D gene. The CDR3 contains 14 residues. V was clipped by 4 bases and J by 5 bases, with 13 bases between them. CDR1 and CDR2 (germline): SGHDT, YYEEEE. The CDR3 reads CASSLSRGYQPQHF. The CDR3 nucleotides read TGTGCCAGCAGCCTAAGCCGGGGTTATCAGCCCCAGCATTTT. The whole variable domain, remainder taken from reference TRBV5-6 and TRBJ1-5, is DAGVTQSPTHLIKTRGQQVTLRCSPKSGHDTVSWYQQALGQGPQFIFQYYEEEERQRGNFPDRFSGHQFPNYSSELNVNALLLGDSALYLCASSLSRGYQPQHFGDGTRLSIL.

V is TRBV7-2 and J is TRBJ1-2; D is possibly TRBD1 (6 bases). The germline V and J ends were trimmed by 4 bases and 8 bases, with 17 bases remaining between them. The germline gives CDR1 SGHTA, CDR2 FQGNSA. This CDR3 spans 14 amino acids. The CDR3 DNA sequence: TGTGCCAGCAGCTCACCCGAGGGGGTGAGGGGCTACACCTTC. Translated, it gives CASSSPEGVRGYTF.

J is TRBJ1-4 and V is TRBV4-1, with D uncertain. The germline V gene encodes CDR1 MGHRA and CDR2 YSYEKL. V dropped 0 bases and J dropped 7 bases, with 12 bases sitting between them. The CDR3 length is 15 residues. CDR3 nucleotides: TGCGCCAGCAGCCAAGAAAGGCGCCCGGGTGAAAAACTGTTTTTT. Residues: CASSQERRPGEKLFF.

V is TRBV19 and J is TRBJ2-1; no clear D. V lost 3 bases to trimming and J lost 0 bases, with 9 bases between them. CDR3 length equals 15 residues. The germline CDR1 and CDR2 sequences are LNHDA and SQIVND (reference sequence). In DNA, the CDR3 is TGTGCCAGTAGTATGGGCTTTAGCTCCTACAATGAGCAGTTCTTC. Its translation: CASSMGFSSYNEQFF.

The DNA of the CDR3 is TGTGCCAGCAGCCGCCAAGGAGAGACGGGGAAGGTGACTGAAGCTTTCTTT. Its translation: CASSRQGETGKVTEAFF. The chain joins TRBV3-1 to TRBJ1-1; D gene uncertain. Trimming shortened V by 4 bases and J by 5 bases, and 23 bases separated the two germline ends. The CDR3 totals 17 residues. Per germline, CDR1 LGHDT and CDR2 YNNKEL (reference sequence).

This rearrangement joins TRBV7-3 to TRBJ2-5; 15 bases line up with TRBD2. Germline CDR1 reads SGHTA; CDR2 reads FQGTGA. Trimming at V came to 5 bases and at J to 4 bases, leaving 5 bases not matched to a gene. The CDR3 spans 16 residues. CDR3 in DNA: TGTGCCAGCAGCCCCGGACTAGCGGGAGGGCCAGAGACCCAGTACTTC. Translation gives CASSPGLAGGPETQYF.

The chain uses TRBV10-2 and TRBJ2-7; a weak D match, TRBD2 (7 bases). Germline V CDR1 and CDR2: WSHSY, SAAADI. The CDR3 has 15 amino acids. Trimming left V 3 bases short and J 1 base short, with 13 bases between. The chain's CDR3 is CASSEGGAGSYEQYF. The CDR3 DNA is TGCGCCAGCAGTGAAGGGGGGGCCGGTTCCTACGAGCAGTACTTC.

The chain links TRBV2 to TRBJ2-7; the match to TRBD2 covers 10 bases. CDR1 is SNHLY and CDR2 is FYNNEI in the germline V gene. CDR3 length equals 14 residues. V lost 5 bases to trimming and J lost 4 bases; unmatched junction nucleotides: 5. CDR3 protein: CASSSAGGPYEQYF. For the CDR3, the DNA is TGTGCCAGCAGTTCAGCGGGAGGGCCTTACGAGCAGTACTTC.

The CDR3 region has the DNA TGCAGTGCTAGAAAGACAGGGGTCTACGAGCAGTACTTC. It specifies CSARKTGVYEQYF. This chain links TRBV20-1 with TRBJ2-7, with 8 bases identical to TRBD1. Germline-derived CDR1 and CDR2 are DFQATT and SNEGSKA (reference sequence). CDR3 length: 13 amino acids. The V segment lost 2 bases and the J segment 3 bases; nucleotides outside the gene matches: 3.

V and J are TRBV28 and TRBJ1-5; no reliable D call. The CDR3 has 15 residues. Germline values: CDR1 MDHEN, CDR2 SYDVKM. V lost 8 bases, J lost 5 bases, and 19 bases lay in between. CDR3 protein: CASYALSAPHQPQHF. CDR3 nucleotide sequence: TGTGCCAGCTATGCTTTATCGGCACCTCATCAGCCCCAGCATTTT.

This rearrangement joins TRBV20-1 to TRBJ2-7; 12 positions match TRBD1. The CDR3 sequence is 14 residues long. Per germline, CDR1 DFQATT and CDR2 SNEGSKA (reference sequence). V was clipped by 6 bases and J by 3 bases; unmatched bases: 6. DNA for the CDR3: TGCAGTGCCCAGGGACAGGGGGCGATCTACGAGCAGTACTTC. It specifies CSAQGQGAIYEQYF.

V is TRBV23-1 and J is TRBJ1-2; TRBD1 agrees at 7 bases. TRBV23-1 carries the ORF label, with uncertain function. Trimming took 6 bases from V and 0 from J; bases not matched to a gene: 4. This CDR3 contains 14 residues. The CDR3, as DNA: TGCGCCAGCAGCCCGGGACAGCCTAACTATGGCTACACCTTC. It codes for CASSPGQPNYGYTF.

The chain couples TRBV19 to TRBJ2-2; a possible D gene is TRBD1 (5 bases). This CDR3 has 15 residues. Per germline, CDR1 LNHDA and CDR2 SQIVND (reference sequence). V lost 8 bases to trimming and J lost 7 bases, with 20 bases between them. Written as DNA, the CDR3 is TGTGCCAGTTCCCAGACAAGGGGCGCGGTCGGGGAGCTGTTTTTT. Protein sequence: CASSQTRGAVGELFF.

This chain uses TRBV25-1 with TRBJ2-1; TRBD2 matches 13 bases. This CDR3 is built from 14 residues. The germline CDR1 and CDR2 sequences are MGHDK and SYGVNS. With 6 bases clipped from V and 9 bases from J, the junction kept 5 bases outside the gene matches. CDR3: CASRGLAGRSEQFF. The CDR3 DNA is TGTGCCAGCAGGGGACTAGCGGGAAGGAGTGAGCAGTTCTTC.

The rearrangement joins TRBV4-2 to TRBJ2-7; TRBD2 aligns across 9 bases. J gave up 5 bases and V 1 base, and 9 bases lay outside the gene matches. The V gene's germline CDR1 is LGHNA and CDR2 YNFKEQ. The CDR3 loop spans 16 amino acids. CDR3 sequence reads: CASSQVASGIADEQYF. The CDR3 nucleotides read TGTGCCAGCAGCCAAGTCGCTAGCGGGATAGCCGACGAGCAGTACTTC.

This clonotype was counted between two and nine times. CDR3 in DNA: TGTGCCAGCAGCGTAGGCCTAGCGGGACCCACAGATACGCAGTATTTT. It encodes CASSVGLAGPTDTQYF. The genes are TRBV9 and TRBJ2-3; 9 bases line up with TRBD2. CDR1 is SGDLS and CDR2 is YYNGEE in the germline V gene. This CDR3 has 16 amino acids. V was clipped by 0 bases and J by 2 bases; unmatched bases: 4.

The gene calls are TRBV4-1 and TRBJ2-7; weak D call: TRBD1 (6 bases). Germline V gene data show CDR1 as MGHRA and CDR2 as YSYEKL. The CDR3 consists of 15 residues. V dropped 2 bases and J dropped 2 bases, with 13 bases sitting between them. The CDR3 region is CASSQPDRIPYEQYF. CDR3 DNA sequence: TGCGCCAGCAGCCAACCAGACAGGATCCCCTACGAGCAGTACTTC.

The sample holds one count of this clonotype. The CDR3, as DNA: TGTGCCAGCAGTTACGACGGGGCTCGGAGTGGGGATACGCAGTATTTT. This encodes CASSYDGARSGDTQYF. The chain carries TRBV6-5 and TRBJ2-3; D is tentatively TRBD1 or TRBD2 (5 bases each). This CDR3 comprises 16 residues. Germline CDR1 is MNHEY and CDR2 is SVGAGI. Trimming cost V 2 bases and J 6 bases, with 18 bases left between them.

The CDR3, as DNA: TGTGCCAGCAGCTTAATGCAGAAGTCCTACGAGCAGTACTTC. Protein product: CASSLMQKSYEQYF. This sequence joins TRBV11-2 and TRBJ2-7; D is ambiguous. The CDR3 runs 14 residues. Trimming left V 2 bases short and J 1 base short, with 9 bases between. CDR1 and CDR2 from the germline V gene are SGHAT and FQNNGV.

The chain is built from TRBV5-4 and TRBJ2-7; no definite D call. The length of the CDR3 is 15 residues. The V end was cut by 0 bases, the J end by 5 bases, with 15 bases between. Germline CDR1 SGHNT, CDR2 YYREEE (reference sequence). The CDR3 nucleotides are TGTGCCAGCAGCTTGGGGAACAGAGATCCGAACGAGCAGTACTTC. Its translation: CASSLGNRDPNEQYF. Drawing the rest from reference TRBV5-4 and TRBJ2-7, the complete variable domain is ETGVTQSPTHLIKTRGQQVTLRCSSQSGHNTVSWYQQALGQGPQFIFQYYREEENGRGNFPPRFSGLQFPNYSSELNVNALELDDSALYLCASSLGNRDPNEQYFGPGTRLTVT.

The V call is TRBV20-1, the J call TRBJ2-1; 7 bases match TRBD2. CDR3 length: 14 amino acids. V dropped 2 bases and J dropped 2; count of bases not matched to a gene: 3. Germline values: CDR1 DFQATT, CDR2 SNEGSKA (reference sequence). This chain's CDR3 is CSARTSEAYNEQFF. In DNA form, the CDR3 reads TGCAGTGCTAGAACTAGCGAGGCCTACAATGAGCAGTTCTTC.

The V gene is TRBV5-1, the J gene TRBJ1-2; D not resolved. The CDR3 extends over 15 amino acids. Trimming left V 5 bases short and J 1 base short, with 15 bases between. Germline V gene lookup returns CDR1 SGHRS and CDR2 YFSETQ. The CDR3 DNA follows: TGCGCCAGCAGTCGGAGCCCGACGGATAACTATGGCTACACCTTC. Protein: CASSRSPTDNYGYTF.

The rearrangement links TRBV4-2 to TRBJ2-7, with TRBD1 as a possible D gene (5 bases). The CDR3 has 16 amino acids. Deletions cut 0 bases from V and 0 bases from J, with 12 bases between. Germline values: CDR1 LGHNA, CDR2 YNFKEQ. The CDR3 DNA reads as TGTGCCAGCAGCCAAGATTGGACACGAGGCTCCTACGAGCAGTACTTC. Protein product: CASSQDWTRGSYEQYF.

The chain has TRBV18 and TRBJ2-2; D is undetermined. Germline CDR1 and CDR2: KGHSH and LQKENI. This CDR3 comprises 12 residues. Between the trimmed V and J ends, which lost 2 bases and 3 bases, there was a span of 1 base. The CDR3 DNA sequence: TGTGCCAGCTCACCAGACACCGGGGAGCTGTTTTTT. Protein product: CASSPDTGELFF.